These T cell receptor beta chains were read from a single sample in a study of post-analysis software for immune sequencing data. MiXCR was run by TCRdb on the PCR reads, yielding one entry per CDR3 protein. The sample carries 380,000 or so distinct CDR3 sequences, about a third recorded once. The material sequenced was blood. These receptors were obtained from a girl aged 10 to 17 with multiple sclerosis. Both conserved end residues are part of each CDR3. The D gene is left open where the match is weak. Size values are once, few and many counts, or a class for expanded clones, and some rows have none.

V gene	D gene	J gene	clone size	CDR3 length	CDR3 protein	CDR3 DNA
TRBV7-9	NA	TRBJ1-5	once	14	CASSVDSISQPQHF	TGTGCCAGCAGCGTTGACAGTATTAGCCAGCCCCAGCATTTT
TRBV7-9	TRBD1	TRBJ1-2	NA	16	CASSSSGTEARYGYTF	TGTGCCAGCAGCTCCTCCGGGACAGAAGCACGCTATGGCTACACCTTC
TRBV3-1	TRBD2	TRBJ2-3	few	16	CASSQGAGVDTDTQYF	TGTGCCAGCAGCCAGGGTGCGGGGGTGGACACAGATACGCAGTATTTT
TRBV10-3	NA	TRBJ2-7	few	14	CAINPGGGWNEQYF	TGTGCCATCAATCCCGGGGGCGGGTGGAACGAGCAGTACTTC
TRBV4-2	TRBD2	TRBJ2-1	NA	16	CASSQETAGGPSEQFF	TGTGCCAGCAGCCAAGAGACGGCGGGGGGGCCGAGTGAGCAGTTCTTC
TRBV15	TRBD1	TRBJ2-1	NA	16	CATSRDRTGLANEQFF	TGTGCCACCAGCAGAGATAGGACAGGGTTGGCCAATGAGCAGTTCTTC
TRBV20-1	NA	TRBJ2-1	NA	11	CSARSFNEQFF	TGCAGTGCTAGATCTTTCAATGAGCAGTTCTTC
TRBV6-2/TRBV6-3	NA	TRBJ1-5	few	13	CASKRTERQPQHF	TGTGCCAGCAAACGAACGGAGAGACAGCCCCAGCATTTT
TRBV5-1	NA	TRBJ1-1	few	12	CASSLVLGEAFF	TGCGCCAGCAGCTTGGTGTTAGGTGAAGCTTTCTTT
TRBV28	TRBD2	TRBJ2-7	NA	15	CASSAAAGGTYEQYF	TGTGCCAGCAGTGCCGCCGCGGGGGGGACCTACGAGCAGTACTTC
TRBV12-3/TRBV12-4	NA	TRBJ2-3	few	16	CASSWLDRTSTDTQYF	TGTGCCAGCAGTTGGCTAGACAGGACTAGCACAGATACGCAGTATTTT
TRBV20-1	NA	TRBJ2-1	NA	15	CSARGTGLGYNEQFF	TGCAGTGCTAGGGGAACAGGGTTGGGGTACAATGAGCAGTTCTTC
TRBV29-1	NA	TRBJ2-3	few	12	CSVEEQRDTQYF	TGCAGCGTTGAGGAGCAAAGGGATACGCAGTATTTT
TRBV11-2	TRBD2	TRBJ2-3	few	13	CASSFLTSGTQYF	TGTGCCAGCAGCTTTCTGACTAGCGGTACGCAGTATTTT
TRBV5-1	TRBD1	TRBJ1-6	NA	13	CASGTDLSSPLHF	TGCGCCAGTGGGACAGACCTTAGTTCACCCCTCCACTTT
TRBV7-7	TRBD2	TRBJ2-1	many	16	CASSLGPSGGVDEQFF	TGTGCTAGCAGCTTAGGTCCTAGCGGGGGGGTTGATGAGCAGTTCTTC
TRBV29-1	NA	TRBJ2-7	many	13	CSVEGGSHYEQYF	TGCAGCGTTGAAGGGGGTTCCCACTACGAGCAGTACTTC
TRBV4-1	NA	TRBJ2-5	few	17	CASSRGRLRINQETQYF	TGCGCCAGCAGCCGAGGGAGGCTCCGTATTAACCAAGAGACCCAGTACTTC
TRBV4-3	NA	TRBJ2-3	few	15	CASSQGVDITDTQYF	TGCGCCAGCAGCCAAGGGGTCGACATCACAGATACGCAGTATTTT
TRBV18	NA	TRBJ2-1	NA	11	CASSVPREQFF	TGTGCCAGCTCAGTCCCGCGGGAGCAGTTCTTC
TRBV20-1	NA	TRBJ1-4	NA	15	CSARGDSTSGEKLFF	TGCAGTGCTAGAGGGGACTCGACGTCCGGGGAAAAACTGTTTTTT
TRBV7-2	TRBD1	TRBJ1-2	few	16	CASSSTGTGANYGYTF	TGTGCCAGCAGCTCCACCGGGACAGGAGCAAACTATGGCTACACCTTC
TRBV20-1	TRBD2	TRBJ2-5	NA	15	CSASTSGGLEETQYF	TGCAGTGCGTCGACTAGCGGGGGTCTCGAGGAGACCCAGTACTTC
TRBV7-2	NA	TRBJ1-2	NA	14	CASRPRVHNYGYTF	TGTGCCAGCAGACCCAGGGTCCACAACTATGGCTACACCTTC
TRBV20-1	NA	TRBJ2-5	NA	13	CSARGTSQETQYF	TGCAGTGCTAGAGGGACCTCCCAAGAGACCCAGTACTTC
TRBV7-3	NA	TRBJ2-3	NA	14	CASSLTGGGDTQYF	TGTGCCAGCAGCTTAACTGGGGGGGGCGATACGCAGTATTTT
TRBV12-3/TRBV12-4	NA	TRBJ2-7	NA	12	CASSDRTDEQYF	TGTGCCAGCAGTGACAGGACAGATGAGCAGTACTTC
TRBV5-1	TRBD1	TRBJ2-3	NA	16	CASSQTPTGNTDTQYF	TGCGCCAGCAGCCAAACCCCGACAGGGAACACAGATACGCAGTATTTT